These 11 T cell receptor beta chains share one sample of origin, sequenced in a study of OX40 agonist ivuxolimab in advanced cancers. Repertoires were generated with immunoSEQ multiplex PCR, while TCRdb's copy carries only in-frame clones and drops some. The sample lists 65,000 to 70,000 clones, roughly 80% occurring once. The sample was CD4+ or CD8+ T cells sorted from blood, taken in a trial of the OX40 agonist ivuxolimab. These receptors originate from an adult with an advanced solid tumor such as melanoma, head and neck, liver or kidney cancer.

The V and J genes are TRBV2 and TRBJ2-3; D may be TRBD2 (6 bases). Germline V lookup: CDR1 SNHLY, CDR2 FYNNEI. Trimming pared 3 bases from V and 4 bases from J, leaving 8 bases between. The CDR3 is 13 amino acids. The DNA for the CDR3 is TGTGCCAGCAGTGACGGGACTTCAGATACGCAGTATTTT. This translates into CASSDGTSDTQYF.

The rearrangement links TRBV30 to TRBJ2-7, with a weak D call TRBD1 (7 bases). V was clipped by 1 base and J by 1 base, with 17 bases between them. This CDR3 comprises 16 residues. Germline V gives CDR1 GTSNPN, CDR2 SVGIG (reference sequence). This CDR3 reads CAWSGRAGQISYEQYF. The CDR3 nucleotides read TGTGCCTGGAGTGGAAGGGCGGGACAGATTTCCTACGAGCAGTACTTC.

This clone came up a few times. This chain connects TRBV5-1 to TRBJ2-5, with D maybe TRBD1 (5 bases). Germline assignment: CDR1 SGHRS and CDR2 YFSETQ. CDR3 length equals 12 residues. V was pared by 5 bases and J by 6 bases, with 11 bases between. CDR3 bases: TGCGCCAGCAGAAAGGGGATTCAGACCCAGTACTTC. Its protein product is CASRKGIQTQYF.

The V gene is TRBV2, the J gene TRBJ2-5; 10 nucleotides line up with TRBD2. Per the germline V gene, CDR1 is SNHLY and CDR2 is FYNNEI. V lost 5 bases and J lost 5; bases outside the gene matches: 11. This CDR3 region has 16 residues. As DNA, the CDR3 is TGTGCCAGCAGTTACTTGGGACTAGCGATCGGGGAGACCCAGTACTTC. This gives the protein CASSYLGLAIGETQYF.

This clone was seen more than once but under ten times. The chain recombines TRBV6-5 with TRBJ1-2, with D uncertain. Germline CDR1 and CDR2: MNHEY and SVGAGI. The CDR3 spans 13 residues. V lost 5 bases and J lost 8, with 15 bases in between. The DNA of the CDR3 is TGTGCCAGCAGTGGAAACGGGGAGTGGGGCTACACCTTC. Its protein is CASSGNGEWGYTF.

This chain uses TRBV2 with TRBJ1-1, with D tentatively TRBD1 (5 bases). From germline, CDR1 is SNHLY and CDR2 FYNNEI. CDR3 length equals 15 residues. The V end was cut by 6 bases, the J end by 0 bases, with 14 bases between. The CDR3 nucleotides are TGTGCCAGCAGGCGAGGGGAGAACGTGAACACTGAAGCTTTCTTT. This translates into CASRRGENVNTEAFF.

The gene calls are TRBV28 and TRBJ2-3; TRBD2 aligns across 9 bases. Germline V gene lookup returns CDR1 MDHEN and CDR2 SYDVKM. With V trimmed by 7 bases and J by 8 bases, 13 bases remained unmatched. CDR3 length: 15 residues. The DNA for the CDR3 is TGTGCCAGCACCCCGACTAGCGGTGCTTCAGCTACGCAGTATTTT. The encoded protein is CASTPTSGASATQYF.

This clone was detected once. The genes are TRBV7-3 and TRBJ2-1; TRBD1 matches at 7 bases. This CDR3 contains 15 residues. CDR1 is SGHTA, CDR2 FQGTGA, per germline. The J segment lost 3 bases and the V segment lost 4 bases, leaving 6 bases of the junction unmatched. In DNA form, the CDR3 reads TGTGCCAGCAGCTCAAGGGACAGTTACTACAATGAGCAGTTCTTC. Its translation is CASSSRDSYYNEQFF.

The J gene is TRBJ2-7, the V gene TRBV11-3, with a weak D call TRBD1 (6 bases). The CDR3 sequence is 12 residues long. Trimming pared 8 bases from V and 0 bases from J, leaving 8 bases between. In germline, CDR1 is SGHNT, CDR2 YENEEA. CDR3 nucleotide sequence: TGTGCCAGCGGACAGAGCTCCTACGAGCAGTACTTC. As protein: CASGQSSYEQYF.

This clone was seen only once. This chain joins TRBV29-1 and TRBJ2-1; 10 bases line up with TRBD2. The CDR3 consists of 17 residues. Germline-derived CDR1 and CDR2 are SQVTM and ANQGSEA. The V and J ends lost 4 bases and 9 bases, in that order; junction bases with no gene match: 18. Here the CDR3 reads CSVATLGGVAGGGEQFF. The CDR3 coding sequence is TGCAGCGTTGCAACACTCGGTGGCGTAGCGGGAGGTGGTGAGCAGTTCTTC.

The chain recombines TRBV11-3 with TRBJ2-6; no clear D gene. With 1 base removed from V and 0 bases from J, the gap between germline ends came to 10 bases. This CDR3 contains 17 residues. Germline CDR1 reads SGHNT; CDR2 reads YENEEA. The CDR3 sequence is CASSLGQQSSGANVLTF. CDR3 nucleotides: TGTGCCAGCAGCTTAGGGCAGCAGAGCTCTGGGGCCAACGTCCTGACTTTC.